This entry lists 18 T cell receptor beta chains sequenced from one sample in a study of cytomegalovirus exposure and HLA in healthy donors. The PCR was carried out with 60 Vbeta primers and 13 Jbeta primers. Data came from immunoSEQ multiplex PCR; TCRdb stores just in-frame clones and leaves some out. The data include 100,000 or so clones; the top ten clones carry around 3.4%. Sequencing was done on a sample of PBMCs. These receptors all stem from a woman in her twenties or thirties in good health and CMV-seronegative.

In DNA form, the CDR3 reads TGTGCCTGGAGTACAGGGGTGAACACTGAAGCTTTCTTT. The encoded protein is CAWSTGVNTEAFF. The chain recombines TRBV30 with TRBJ1-1, with TRBD1 matching 7 bases. The CDR3 is made up of 13 amino acids. The germline gives CDR1 GTSNPN, CDR2 SVGIG (reference sequence). The J segment lost 0 bases and the V segment lost 2 bases, leaving 0 bases of the junction unmatched.

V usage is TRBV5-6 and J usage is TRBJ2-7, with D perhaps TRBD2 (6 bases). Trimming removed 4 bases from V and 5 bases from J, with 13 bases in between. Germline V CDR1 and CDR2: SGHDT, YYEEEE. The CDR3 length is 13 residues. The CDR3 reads CASSLFGGNEQYF. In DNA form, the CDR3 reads TGTGCCAGCAGCCTCTTTGGGGGGAACGAGCAGTACTTC.

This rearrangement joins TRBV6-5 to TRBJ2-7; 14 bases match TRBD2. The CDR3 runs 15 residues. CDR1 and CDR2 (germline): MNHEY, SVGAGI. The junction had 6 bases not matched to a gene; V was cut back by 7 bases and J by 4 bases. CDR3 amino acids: CASKPGTSGRYEQYF. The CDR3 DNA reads TGTGCCAGCAAGCCCGGGACTAGCGGGAGATACGAGCAGTACTTC.

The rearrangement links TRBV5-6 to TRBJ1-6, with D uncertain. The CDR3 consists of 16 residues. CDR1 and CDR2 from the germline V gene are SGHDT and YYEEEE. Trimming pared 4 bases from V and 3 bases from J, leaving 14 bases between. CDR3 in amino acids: CASSGLPQHYNSPLHF. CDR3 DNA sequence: TGTGCCAGCAGCGGCCTTCCACAGCACTATAATTCACCCCTCCACTTT.

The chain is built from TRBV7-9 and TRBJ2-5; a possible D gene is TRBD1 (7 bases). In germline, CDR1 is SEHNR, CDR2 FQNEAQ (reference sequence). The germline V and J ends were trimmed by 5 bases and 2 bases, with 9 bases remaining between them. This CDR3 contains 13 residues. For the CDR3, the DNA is TGTGCCAGCAGCCAGGGGGGACAAGAGACCCAGTACTTC. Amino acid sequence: CASSQGGQETQYF. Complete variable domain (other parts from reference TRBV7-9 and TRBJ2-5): DTGVSQNPRHKITKRGQNVTFRCDPISEHNRLYWYRQTLGQGPEFLTYFQNEAQLEKSRLLSDRFSAERPKGSFSTLEIQRTEQGDSAMYLCASSQGGQETQYFGPGTRLLVL.

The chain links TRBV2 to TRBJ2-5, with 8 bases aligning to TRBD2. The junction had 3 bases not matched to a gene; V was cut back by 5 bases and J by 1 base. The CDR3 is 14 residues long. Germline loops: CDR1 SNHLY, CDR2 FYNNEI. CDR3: CASSYSGGQETQYF. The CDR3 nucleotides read TGTGCCAGCAGTTACAGCGGGGGCCAAGAGACCCAGTACTTC.

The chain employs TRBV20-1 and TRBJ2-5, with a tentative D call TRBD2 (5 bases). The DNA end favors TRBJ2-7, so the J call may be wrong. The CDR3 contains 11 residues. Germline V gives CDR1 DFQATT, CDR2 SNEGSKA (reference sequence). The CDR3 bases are TGCAGTGGGGCCAGCGGTTACGAGCAGTACTTC. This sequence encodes CSGASGYEQYF.

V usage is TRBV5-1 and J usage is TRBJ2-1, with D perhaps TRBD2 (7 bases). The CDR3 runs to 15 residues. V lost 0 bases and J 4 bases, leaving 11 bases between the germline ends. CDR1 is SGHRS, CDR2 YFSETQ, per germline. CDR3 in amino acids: CASSLEGGGYNEQFF. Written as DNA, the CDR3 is TGCGCCAGCAGCTTGGAGGGGGGGGGTTACAATGAGCAGTTCTTC.

The CDR3 DNA follows: TGTGCCAGCAGCAGAGGGGACAGCCGGCGGGATGGCTACACCTTC. It encodes CASSRGDSRRDGYTF. V and J are TRBV28 and TRBJ1-2, with 7 bases that match TRBD1. Germline trimming cut 6 bases from V and 6 bases from J; bases unmatched to any gene: 13. CDR1 and CDR2 (germline): MDHEN, SYDVKM. This CDR3 is 15 amino acids long.

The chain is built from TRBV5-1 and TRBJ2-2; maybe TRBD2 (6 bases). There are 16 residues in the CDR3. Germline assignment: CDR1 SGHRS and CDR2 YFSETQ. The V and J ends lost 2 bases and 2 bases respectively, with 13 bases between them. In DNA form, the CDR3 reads TGCGCCAGCAGCTTCGAGGGGAGGTTTAACACCGGGGAGCTGTTTTTT. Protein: CASSFEGRFNTGELFF.

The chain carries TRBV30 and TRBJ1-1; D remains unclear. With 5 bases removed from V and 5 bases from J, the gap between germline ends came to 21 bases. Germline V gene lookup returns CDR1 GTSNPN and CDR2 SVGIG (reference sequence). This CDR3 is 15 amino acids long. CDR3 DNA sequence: TGTGCCTGGGAAAGCCTCGGGGTATTGGGTACTGAAGCTTTCTTT. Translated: CAWESLGVLGTEAFF.

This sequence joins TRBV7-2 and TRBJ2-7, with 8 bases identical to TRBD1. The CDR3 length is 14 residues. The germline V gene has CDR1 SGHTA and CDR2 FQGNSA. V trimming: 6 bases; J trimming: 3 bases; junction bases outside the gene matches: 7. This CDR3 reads CASRYTGGNYEQYF. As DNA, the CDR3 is TGTGCCAGCAGGTACACAGGGGGGAACTACGAGCAGTACTTC.

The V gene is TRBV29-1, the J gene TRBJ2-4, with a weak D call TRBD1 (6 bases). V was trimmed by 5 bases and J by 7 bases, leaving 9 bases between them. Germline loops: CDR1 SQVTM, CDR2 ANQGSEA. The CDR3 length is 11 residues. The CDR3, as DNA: TGCAGCGTTCGGGACAACAACATTCAGTACTTC. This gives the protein CSVRDNNIQYF.

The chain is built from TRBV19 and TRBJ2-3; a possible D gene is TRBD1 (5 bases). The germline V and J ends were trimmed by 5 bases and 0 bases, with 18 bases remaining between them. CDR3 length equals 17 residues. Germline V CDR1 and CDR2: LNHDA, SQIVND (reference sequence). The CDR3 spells CASSLGRRTTSTDTQYF. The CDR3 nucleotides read TGTGCCAGTAGTCTGGGTAGGCGGACAACTAGCACAGATACGCAGTATTTT.

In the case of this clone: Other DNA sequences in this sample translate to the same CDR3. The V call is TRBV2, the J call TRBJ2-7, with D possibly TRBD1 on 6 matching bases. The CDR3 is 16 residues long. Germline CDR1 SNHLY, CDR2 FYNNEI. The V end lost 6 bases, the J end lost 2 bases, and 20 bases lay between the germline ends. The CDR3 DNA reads TGTGCCAGCAGAATACCCCCACAGGGTCCCGCCTACGAGCAGTACTTC. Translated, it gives CASRIPPQGPAYEQYF.

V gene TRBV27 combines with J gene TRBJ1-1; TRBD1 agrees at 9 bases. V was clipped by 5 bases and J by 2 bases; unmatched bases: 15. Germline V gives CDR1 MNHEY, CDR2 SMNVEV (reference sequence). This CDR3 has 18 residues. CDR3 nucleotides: TGTGCCAGCAGTCCATTGGGGGACAGGGTAACACGAAACACTGAAGCTTTCTTT. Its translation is CASSPLGDRVTRNTEAFF.

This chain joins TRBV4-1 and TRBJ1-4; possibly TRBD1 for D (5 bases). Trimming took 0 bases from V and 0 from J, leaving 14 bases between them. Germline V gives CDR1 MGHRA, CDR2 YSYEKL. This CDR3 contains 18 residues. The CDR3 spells CASSQDIRVRATNEKLFF. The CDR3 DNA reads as TGCGCCAGCAGCCAAGACATCAGGGTACGGGCAACTAATGAAAAACTGTTTTTT.

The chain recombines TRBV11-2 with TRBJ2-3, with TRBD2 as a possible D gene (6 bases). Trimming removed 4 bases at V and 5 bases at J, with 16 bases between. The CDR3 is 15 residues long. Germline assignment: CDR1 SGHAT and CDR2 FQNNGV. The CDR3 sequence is CASSYRSSEGDTQYF. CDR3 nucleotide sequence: TGTGCCAGCAGCTACCGTTCTAGCGAAGGAGATACGCAGTATTTT.